This T cell receptor (beta chain) was profiled in a study of blood T cell repertoires in COVID-19. Study information: Donors in the United States, Italy and Spain gave samples during acute or convalescent COVID-19. The cDNA or gDNA used as material had been derived from T cells, B-cell-depleted T cells, or PBMCs.

The Seattle patients, enrolled during active infection, were followed longitudinally. Libraries were prepared by immunoSEQ multiplex PCR; TCRdb keeps only in-frame clonotypes and omits some of them. The sample records a few hundred thousand clones, 70% to 90% being singletons. CDR3 length: 17 residues. V was shortened by 0 bases and J by 8 bases, with 20 bases between the two germline ends. Germline V gene data show CDR1 as SGHRS and CDR2 as YFSETQ. This receptor was identified in a woman aged 50 to 65 with COVID-19, enrolled during active disease. Sequences were obtained from peripheral blood. The V and J genes are TRBV5-1 and TRBJ1-4, with D possibly matching TRBD1 (6 bases). CDR3 nucleotide sequence: TGCGCCAGCAGCTTGGGGGGCGCAGGGGTGGGATACGAAAAACTGTTTTTT. Its translation: CASSLGGAGVGYEKLFF.